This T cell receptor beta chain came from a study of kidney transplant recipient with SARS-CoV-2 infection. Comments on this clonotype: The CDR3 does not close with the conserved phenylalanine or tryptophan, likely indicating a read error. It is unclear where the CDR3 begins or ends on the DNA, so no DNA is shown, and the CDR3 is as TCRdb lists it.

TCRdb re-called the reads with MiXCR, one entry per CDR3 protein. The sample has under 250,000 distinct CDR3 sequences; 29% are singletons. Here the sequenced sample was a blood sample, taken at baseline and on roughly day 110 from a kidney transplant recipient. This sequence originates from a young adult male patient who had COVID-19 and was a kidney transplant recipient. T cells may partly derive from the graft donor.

The CDR3 is CAISGRNGRGKTEGDTG. The J gene is TRBJ1-2, the V gene TRBV10-3. Germline loops: CDR1 ENHRY, CDR2 SYGVKD. 17 amino acids form the CDR3, both terminal residues included.